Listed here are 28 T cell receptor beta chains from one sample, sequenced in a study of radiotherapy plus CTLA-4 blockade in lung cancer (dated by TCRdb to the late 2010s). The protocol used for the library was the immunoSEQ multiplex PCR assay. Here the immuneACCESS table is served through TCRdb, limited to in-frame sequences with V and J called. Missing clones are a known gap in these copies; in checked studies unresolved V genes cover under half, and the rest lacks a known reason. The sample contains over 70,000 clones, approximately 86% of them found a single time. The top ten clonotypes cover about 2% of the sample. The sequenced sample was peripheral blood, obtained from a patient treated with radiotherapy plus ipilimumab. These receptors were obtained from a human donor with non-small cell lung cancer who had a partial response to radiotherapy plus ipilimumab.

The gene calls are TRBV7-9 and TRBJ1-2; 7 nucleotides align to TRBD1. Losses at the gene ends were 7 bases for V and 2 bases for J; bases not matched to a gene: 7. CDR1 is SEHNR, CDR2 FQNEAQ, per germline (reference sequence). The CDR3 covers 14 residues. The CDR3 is CASTRDSENYGYTF. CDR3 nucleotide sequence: TGTGCCAGCACTCGGGACAGCGAGAACTATGGCTACACCTTC.

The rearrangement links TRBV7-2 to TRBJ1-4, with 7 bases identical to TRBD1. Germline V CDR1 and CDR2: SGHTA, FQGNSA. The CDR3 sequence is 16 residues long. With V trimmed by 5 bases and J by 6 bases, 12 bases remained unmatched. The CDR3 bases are TGTGCCAGCAGCCCCCTTCCCGGGACAGCCCATGAAAAACTGTTTTTT. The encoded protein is CASSPLPGTAHEKLFF.

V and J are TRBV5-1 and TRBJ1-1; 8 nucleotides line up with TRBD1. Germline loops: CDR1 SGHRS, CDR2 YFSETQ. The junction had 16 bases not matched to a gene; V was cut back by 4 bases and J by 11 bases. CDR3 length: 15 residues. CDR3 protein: CASSPGTGEVPVAFF. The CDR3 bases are TGCGCCAGCAGCCCCGGGACAGGCGAAGTACCGGTGGCTTTCTTT.

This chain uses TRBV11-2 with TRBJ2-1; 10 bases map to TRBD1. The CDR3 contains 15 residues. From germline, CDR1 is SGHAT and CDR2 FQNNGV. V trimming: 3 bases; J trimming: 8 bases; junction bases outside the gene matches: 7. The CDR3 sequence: CASSFPGQGRDEQFF. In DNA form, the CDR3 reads TGTGCCAGCAGCTTTCCGGGACAGGGGCGGGATGAGCAGTTCTTC. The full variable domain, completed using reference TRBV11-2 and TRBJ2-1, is EAGVAQSPRYKIIEKRQSVAFWCNPISGHATLYWYQQILGQGPKLLIQFQNNGVVDDSQLPKDRFSAERLKGVDSTLKIQPAKLEDSAVYLCASSFPGQGRDEQFFGPGTRLTVL.

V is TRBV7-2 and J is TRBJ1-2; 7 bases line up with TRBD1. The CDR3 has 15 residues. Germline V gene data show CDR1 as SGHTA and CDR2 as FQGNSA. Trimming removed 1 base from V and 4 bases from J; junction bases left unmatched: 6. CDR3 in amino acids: CASSLDNRGAYGYTF. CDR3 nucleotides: TGTGCCAGCAGCTTAGACAACAGGGGTGCCTATGGCTACACCTTC. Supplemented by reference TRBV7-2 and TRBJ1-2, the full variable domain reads GAGVSQSPSNKVTEKGKDVELRCDPISGHTALYWYRQSLGQGLEFLIYFQGNSAPDKSGLPSDRFSAERTGGSVSTLTIQRTQQEDSAVYLCASSLDNRGAYGYTFGSGTRLTVV.

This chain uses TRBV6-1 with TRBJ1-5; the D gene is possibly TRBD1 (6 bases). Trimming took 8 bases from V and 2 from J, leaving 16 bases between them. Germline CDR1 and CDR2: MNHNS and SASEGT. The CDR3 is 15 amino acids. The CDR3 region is CASQKPGQRNQPQHF. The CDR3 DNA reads TGTGCCAGCCAAAAACCGGGACAACGCAATCAGCCCCAGCATTTT.

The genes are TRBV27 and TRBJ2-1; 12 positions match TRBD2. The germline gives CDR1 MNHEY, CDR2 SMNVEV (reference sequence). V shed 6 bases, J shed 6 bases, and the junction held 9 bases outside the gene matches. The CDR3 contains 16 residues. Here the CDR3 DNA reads TGTGCCAGCAGCTCTCCAACTAGCGGGAGGTCCAATGAGCAGTTCTTC. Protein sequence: CASSSPTSGRSNEQFF.

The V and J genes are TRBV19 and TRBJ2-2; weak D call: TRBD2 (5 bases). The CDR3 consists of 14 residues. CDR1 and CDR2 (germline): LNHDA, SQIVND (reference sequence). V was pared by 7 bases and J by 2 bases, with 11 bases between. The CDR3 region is CASTLTGNTGELFF. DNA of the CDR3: TGTGCCAGTACCTTAACGGGAAACACCGGGGAGCTGTTTTTT.

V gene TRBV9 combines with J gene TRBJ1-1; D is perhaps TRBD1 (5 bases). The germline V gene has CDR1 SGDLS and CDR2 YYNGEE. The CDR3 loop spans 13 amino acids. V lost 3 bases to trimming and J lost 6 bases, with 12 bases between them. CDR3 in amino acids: CASSAKYRPEAFF. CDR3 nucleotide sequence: TGTGCCAGCAGCGCTAAATACAGGCCTGAAGCTTTCTTT.

This CDR3 is CASSLGQTTYEQYF. In DNA form, the CDR3 reads TGTGCCAGCTCACTGGGACAGACAACCTACGAGCAGTACTTC. The genes are TRBV18 and TRBJ2-7; 7 bases align to TRBD1. The CDR3 length is 14 residues. Looked up from germline, CDR1 is KGHSH and CDR2 is LQKENI. V was pared by 4 bases and J by 2 bases, with 5 bases of the junction left unmatched.

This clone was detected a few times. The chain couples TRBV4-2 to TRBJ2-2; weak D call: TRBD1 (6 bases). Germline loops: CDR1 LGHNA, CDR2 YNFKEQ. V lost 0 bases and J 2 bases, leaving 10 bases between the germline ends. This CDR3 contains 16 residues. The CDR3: CASSQDGGRNTGELFF. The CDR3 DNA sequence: TGTGCCAGCAGCCAAGATGGGGGCCGAAACACCGGGGAGCTGTTTTTT.

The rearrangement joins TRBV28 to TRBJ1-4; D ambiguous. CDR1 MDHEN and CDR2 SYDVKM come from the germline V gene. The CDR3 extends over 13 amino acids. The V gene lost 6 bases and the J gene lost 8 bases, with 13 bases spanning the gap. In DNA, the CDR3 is TGTGCCAGCAGCGTCGGGTTCGGCGAAAAACTGTTTTTT. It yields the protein CASSVGFGEKLFF.

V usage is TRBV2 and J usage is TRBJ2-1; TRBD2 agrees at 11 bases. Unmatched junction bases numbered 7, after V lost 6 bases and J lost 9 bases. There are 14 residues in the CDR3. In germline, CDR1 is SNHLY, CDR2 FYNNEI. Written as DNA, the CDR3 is TGTGCCAGCAGGAAACTAGCGGGAGTACTTGAGCAGTTCTTC. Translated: CASRKLAGVLEQFF.

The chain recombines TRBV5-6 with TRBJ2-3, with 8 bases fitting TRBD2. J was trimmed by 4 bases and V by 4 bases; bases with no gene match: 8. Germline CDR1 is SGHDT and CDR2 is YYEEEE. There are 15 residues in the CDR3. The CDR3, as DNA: TGTGCCAGCAGCGCAATGCGGGGGGCCGCAGATACGCAGTATTTT. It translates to CASSAMRGAADTQYF.

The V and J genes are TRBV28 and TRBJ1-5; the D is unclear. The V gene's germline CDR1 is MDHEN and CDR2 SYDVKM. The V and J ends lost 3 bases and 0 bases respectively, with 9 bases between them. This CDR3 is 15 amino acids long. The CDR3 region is CASSFRSYSNQPQHF. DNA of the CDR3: TGTGCCAGCAGTTTTCGGTCTTATAGCAATCAGCCCCAGCATTTT. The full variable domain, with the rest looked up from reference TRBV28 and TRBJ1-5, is DVKVTQSSRYLVKRTGEKVFLECVQDMDHENMFWYRQDPGLGLRLIYFSYDVKMKEKGDIPEGYSVSREKKERFSLILESASTNQTSMYLCASSFRSYSNQPQHFGDGTRLSIL.

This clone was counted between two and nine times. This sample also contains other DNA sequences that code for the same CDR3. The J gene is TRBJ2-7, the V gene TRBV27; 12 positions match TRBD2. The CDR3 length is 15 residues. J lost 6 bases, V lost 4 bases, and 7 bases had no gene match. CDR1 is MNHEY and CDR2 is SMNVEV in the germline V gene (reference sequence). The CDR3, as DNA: TGTGCCAGCAGTTCCAGACTAGCGGGAGCCGGCGAGCAGTACGTC. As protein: CASSSRLAGAGEQYV.

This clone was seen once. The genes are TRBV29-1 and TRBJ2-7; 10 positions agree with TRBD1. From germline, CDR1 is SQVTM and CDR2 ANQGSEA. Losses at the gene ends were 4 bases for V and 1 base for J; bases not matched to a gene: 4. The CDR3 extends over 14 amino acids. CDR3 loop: CSVVKGQGSYEQYF. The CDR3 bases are TGCAGCGTTGTGAAGGGACAGGGGTCCTACGAGCAGTACTTC.

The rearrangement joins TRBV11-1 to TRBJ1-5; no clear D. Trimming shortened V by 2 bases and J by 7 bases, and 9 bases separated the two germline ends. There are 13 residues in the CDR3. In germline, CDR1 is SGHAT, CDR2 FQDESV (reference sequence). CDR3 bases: TGTGCCAGCAGCTTAAGTGTCCAGCAGCCCCAGCATTTT. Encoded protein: CASSLSVQQPQHF.

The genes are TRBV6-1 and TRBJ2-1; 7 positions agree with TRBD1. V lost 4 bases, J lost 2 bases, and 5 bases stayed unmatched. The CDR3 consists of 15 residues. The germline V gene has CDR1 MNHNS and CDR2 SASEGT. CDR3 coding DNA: TGTGCCAGCAGTGGGTGGACAGGTACCTACAATGAGCAGTTCTTC. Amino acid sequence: CASSGWTGTYNEQFF.

CDR3 protein: CASSQVFGGPSYNEQFF. In DNA, the CDR3 is TGCGCCAGCAGCCAAGTGTTTGGGGGCCCCTCCTACAATGAGCAGTTCTTC. V gene TRBV4-3 combines with J gene TRBJ2-1; perhaps TRBD1 as D (6 bases). CDR1 LGHNA and CDR2 YSLEER come from the germline V gene. The V and J ends lost 1 base and 0 bases respectively, with 13 bases between them. The CDR3 covers 17 residues.

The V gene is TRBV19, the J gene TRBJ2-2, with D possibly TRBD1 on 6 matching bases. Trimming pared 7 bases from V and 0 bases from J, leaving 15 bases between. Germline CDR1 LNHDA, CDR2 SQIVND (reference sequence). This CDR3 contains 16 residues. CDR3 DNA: TGTGCCAGTACCCTCTCAGGGGTAGCGAACACCGGGGAGCTGTTTTTT. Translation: CASTLSGVANTGELFF.

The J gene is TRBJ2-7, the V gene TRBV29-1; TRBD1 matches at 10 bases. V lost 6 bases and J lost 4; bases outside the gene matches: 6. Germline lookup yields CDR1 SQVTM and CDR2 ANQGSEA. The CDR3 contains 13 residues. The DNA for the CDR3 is TGCAGCGTGAAAAGGGACAGGGGATACGAGCAGTACTTC. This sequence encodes CSVKRDRGYEQYF.

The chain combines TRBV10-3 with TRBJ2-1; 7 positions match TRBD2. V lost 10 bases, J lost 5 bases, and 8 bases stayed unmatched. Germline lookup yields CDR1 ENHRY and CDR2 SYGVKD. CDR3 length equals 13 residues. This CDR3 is CATGTNGDNEQFF. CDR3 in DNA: TGTGCCACTGGGACTAACGGCGACAATGAGCAGTTCTTC.

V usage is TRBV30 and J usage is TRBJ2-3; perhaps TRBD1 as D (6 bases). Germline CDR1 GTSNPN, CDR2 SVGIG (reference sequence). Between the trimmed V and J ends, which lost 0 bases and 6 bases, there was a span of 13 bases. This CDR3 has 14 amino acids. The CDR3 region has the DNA TGTGCCTGGAGTGTCTCAGGGGCAGGGGATACGCAGTATTTT. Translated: CAWSVSGAGDTQYF.

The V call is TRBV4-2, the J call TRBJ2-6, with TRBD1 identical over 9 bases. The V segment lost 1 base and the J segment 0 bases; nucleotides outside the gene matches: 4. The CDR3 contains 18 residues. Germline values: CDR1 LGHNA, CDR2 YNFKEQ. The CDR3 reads CASSQGGQGRSGANVLTF. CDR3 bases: TGTGCCAGCAGCCAAGGGGGACAGGGCCGCTCTGGGGCCAACGTCCTGACTTTC.

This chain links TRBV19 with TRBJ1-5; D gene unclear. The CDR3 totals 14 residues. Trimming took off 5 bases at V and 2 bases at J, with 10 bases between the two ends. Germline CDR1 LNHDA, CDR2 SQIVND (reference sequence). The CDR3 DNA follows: TGTGCCAGTAGTCCACAACAAGGCAATCAGCCCCAGCATTTT. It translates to CASSPQQGNQPQHF.

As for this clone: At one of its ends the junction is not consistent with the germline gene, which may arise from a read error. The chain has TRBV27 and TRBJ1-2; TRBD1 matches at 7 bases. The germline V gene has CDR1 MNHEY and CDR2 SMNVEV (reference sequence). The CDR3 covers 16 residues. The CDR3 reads CASSQDRIMANYGCTF. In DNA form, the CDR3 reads TGTGCCAGCAGCCAGGACAGGATCATGGCTAACTATGGCTGCACCTTC.

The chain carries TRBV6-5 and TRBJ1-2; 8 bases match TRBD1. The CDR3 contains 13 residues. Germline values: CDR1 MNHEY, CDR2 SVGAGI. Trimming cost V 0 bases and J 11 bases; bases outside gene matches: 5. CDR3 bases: TGTGCCAGCAGTTACTCGGGGGACAGGCCTTACACCTTC. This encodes CASSYSGDRPYTF.